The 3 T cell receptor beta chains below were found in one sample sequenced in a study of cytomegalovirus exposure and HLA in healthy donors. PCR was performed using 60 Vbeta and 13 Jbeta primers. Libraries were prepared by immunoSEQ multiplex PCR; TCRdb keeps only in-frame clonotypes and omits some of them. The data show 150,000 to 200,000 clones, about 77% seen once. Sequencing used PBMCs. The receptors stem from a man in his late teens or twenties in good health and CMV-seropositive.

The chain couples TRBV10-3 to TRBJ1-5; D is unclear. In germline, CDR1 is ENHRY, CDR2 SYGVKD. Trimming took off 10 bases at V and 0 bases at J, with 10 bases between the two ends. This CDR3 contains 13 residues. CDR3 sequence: CATQSNSNQPQHF. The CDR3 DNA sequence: TGTGCCACCCAAAGCAATAGCAATCAGCCCCAGCATTTT.

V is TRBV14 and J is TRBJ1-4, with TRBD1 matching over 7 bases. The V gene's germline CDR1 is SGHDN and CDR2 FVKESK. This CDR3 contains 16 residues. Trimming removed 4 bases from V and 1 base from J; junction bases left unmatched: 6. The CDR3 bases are TGTGCCAGCAGCCTGAACAGGGGAAGAACTAATGAAAAACTGTTTTTT. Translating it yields CASSLNRGRTNEKLFF.

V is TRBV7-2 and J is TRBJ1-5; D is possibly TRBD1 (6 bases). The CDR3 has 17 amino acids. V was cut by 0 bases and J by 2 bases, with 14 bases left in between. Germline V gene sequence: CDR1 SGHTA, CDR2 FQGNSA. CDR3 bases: TGTGCCAGCAGCTTAGCAGTTATGGGGGCTGGCAATCAGCCCCAGCATTTT. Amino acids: CASSLAVMGAGNQPQHF.